This T cell receptor (beta chain) was observed in a study of shared clonotypes between healthy human individuals (TCRdb year 2020). As for the study more broadly: A couple of women and a few men aged 18 to 49 years were included in the cohort. Between about 0.9 and 10 billion PBMCs per donor were obtained by leukapheresis. For each donor, three plates each were used for CD4 naive and CD4 memory, two plates were used for CD8 naive, and one plate was used for CD8 memory. To increase sequencing depth and limit assay-specific biases, TCR repertoire library preparation and sequencing were carried out by different laboratories using diverse techniques. To estimate repertoire size and how much clonotypes are shared between individuals, the study performed deep sequencing of blood TCR repertoires from five healthy adults. What the authors observed across the whole study: When a few donors were compared, the shared fraction of clonotypes was around 5% for naive CD4, roughly 3.3% for naive CD8, more than 2% for memory CD4, and roughly 0.43% for memory CD8. Sampling was limited to blood, and TCR repertoires in tissue likely differ from TCR repertoires in blood. Compared with non-shared clonotypes, clonotypes shared by all four sorted-subset donors had higher generation probabilities. Estimated clonotype richness was generally larger for naive than for memory subsets. Even with the large sequencing depth, rarefaction of the sorted-subset datasets indicated that sequencing was incomplete. Based on pairwise subsampling, the degree of clonotype sharing among donors was expected to be affected by sequencing depth. Because the study included a small number of donors, the genetic and exposure-history diversity represented was limited.

As for this clone: This receptor's antigen is unknown. Per-base qualities were not stored, and no clone one base away is much larger.

TCR CDR3 regions were amplified from genomic DNA by multiplex PCR using the deep immunoSEQ assay. Extracted genomic DNA from each cell subset was spread evenly across all wells of several immunoSEQ 96-well plates, with each plate serving as a replicate. For sorted subsets, 150 to 250 ng of genomic DNA, equivalent to 25,000 to 35,000 T cell genomes, went into each replicate PCR. Purified libraries were measured with a Qubit 3.0 fluorometer, size-checked on a Bioanalyzer 2100, and measured again with the KAPA Library Quantification kit. Every immunoSEQ 96-well plate was sequenced on a separate single-read 150-cycle Illumina NextSeq 550 flow cell. The authors processed their data as follows. Because the immunoSEQ output included only junctional sequences and no quality scores, the filtering could not be the same as the filtering used for full-length reads. Sequences were annotated with PyIR, a Python wrapper for IgBLAST v1.9, using IMGT germline references to assign V/J genes and CDR3. Reads were removed for weak V/J assignments (E-value above 1e-6), missing CDR3, stop codons, out-of-frame junctions, or ambiguous translated residues. V3J clonotypes were defined as sequences sharing the same inferred V gene, J gene, and CDR3 amino acid sequence. Percentage overlap between repertoires was calculated by dividing the number of shared unique clonotypes by the size of the smaller repertoire. Three approaches were used to assess repertoire richness: RTK rarefaction, the Chao1 estimator, and Recon v2.1 estimates of unobserved clonotypes. Generation probabilities for all TCRbeta clonotypes obtained by the gDNA method from a handful of donors were computed using OLGA. TCRdb retrieved this table from immuneACCESS and kept in-frame rearrangements only. Not all clones are present; in checked studies, unresolved V genes account for under half, and no reason is known for the remainder. That table furnishes V, J and clone size, whereas the DNA furnished D and trimming. The sample table contains some 1,600,000 clones; only one count was recorded for approximately 98% of them. In total, the top ten clones hold approximately 0.44% of the sample.

The donors were healthy, HIV-negative adults who had no recently reported acute infections or vaccinations. Every donor was a Caucasian adult residing in Nashville, Tennessee, USA. CD4+ T cells were enriched through magnetic negative selection, after which naive cells were positively selected on CD45RA and the remaining negative fraction served as the memory subset. After blood collection by leukapheresis, PBMCs were isolated using Ficoll-Histopaque density gradient centrifugation and then cryopreserved in the vapor phase of liquid nitrogen. Purity and quantity of every magnetically sorted T cell population were checked by analytical flow cytometry. Genomic DNA was isolated from every sorted fraction and measured by UV absorbance on a Nanodrop 2000c. CDR1 and CDR2 are read off the germline V gene (reference sequence) as GTSNPN and SVGIG. The CDR3 holds 12 amino acids from the cysteine to the phenylalanine. Only CDR3 DNA is held: 36 bases, read in frame from base 1. V is cut by 5 bases and J by 8 bases, and the space between the germline ends is 15 bases.

This clonotype was obtained from a man aged 25 to 40 in good health. The chain employs TRBV30 and TRBJ1-2, with TRBD1 as a weak D call on 5 bases. Sequenced sample: naive CD4+ T cells sorted from blood. Interpreted using the paper, the cell subset or site label stands for: CD45RA+ positively selected. The sequenced DNA: TGTGCCTGGTCACGGGACGTTCGGGGCTACACCTTC. It codes for CAWSRDVRGYTF.